One and the same sample provided the 5 T cell receptor beta chains below, sequenced in a study of beta chain features in type 1 diabetes. Notes on the study in general: Significant though moderate, a shortening of TCRB CDR3s appeared in all four CD4+ subsets of Type 1 diabetes patients.

Since all of the isolated RNA was reverse transcribed, expressed TCRB transcripts were what got sequenced. Produced via immunoSEQ multiplex PCR; TCRdb's table is partial and in-frame only. The profile shows 120,000 or so clones, about a sixth of them singletons. What these receptors recognize is not known. The material sequenced was central memory CD4+ T cells from blood. These receptors originate from a man under 40 with type 1 diabetes.

Only a few counts were recorded for this clone. The chain employs TRBV7-2 and TRBJ2-4; no firm D call. Germline V CDR1 and CDR2: SGHTA, FQGNSA. The CDR3 extends over 14 amino acids. V lost 6 bases and J lost 6, with 15 bases in between. The CDR3, as DNA: TGTGCCAGCAGTGACGAGAGGCAGATAAACATTCAGTACTTC. It translates to CASSDERQINIQYF.

This clone was picked up a small number of times. The chain joins TRBV9 to TRBJ2-3, with D possibly matching TRBD2 (6 bases). The CDR3 is 16 amino acids. CDR1 and CDR2 from the germline V gene are SGDLS and YYNGEE. The ends were cut back, 4 bases at V and 0 bases at J, with 15 bases in the middle. CDR3 sequence reads: CASSLTPGTSTDTQYF. The CDR3 nucleotides read TGTGCCAGCAGCCTAACCCCGGGGACTAGCACAGATACGCAGTATTTT.

The chain employs TRBV9 and TRBJ2-5, with 8 bases fitting TRBD2. With V trimmed by 5 bases and J by 4 bases, 7 bases remained unmatched. CDR1 is SGDLS, CDR2 YYNGEE, per germline. The CDR3 covers 14 residues. The CDR3 DNA sequence: TGTGCCAGCAGTCACCGGGGGGGCCTAGAGACCCAGTACTTC. Its protein is CASSHRGGLETQYF.

This clone was seen ten or more times. The chain links TRBV7-2 to TRBJ2-1; 11 positions agree with TRBD2. This CDR3 comprises 14 residues. Germline CDR1 SGHTA, CDR2 FQGNSA. The V segment lost 4 bases and the J segment 6 bases; nucleotides outside the gene matches: 2. CDR3 sequence reads: CASSSLAGGNEQFF. The CDR3 DNA sequence: TGTGCCAGCAGCTCTCTAGCGGGGGGCAATGAGCAGTTCTTC.

This clone was detected only a few times. The chain couples TRBV11-2 to TRBJ2-3; D unresolved. Germline V CDR1 and CDR2: SGHAT, FQNNGV. CDR3 size: 14 residues. Trimming left V 5 bases short and J 0 bases short, with 9 bases between. The CDR3: CASSPATSTDTQYF. CDR3 nucleotide sequence: TGTGCCAGCAGCCCCGCTACTAGCACAGATACGCAGTATTTT. Complete variable domain (other parts from reference TRBV11-2 and TRBJ2-3): EAGVAQSPRYKIIEKRQSVAFWCNPISGHATLYWYQQILGQGPKLLIQFQNNGVVDDSQLPKDRFSAERLKGVDSTLKIQPAKLEDSAVYLCASSPATSTDTQYFGPGTRLTVL.